Below, 23 T cell receptor beta chains from the same sample are listed, as sequenced in a study of cytomegalovirus exposure and HLA in healthy donors. Primers included in the PCR were 60 Vbeta and 13 Jbeta primers. TCRdb's table, derived via immunoSEQ multiplex PCR, lists solely in-frame clones and lacks some. The sample lists approximately 140,000 clones, approximately 84% occurring once. Specimen: PBMCs. Receptors were obtained from a woman aged 40 to 50 in good health and CMV-seronegative.

The chain joins TRBV28 to TRBJ1-5; the D gene is possibly TRBD1 (5 bases). The CDR3 has 13 residues. Trimming took off 5 bases at V and 7 bases at J, with 12 bases between the two ends. Germline V lookup: CDR1 MDHEN, CDR2 SYDVKM. DNA of the CDR3: TGTGCCAGCAGTAGCAGGGTCAGACAGCCCCAGCATTTT. Protein product: CASSSRVRQPQHF.

The rearrangement links TRBV5-6 to TRBJ1-5; perhaps TRBD1 as D (6 bases). Trimming stripped 2 bases from V and 2 bases from J, with 20 bases between. Germline-derived CDR1 and CDR2 are SGHDT and YYEEEE. This CDR3 is built from 18 residues. The CDR3 bases are TGTGCCAGCAGCTTCACCACCTCAGGGGTCGGGGGCAATCAGCCCCAGCATTTT. Amino acid sequence: CASSFTTSGVGGNQPQHF.

This clone came up once. The chain has TRBV30 and TRBJ1-2; TRBD1 matches 7 bases. The CDR3 has 15 amino acids. V was clipped by 1 base and J by 2 bases; unmatched bases: 7. From germline, CDR1 is GTSNPN and CDR2 SVGIG (reference sequence). CDR3 coding DNA: TGTGCCTGGAGTGCCGCCCGACAGGGCAACTATGGCTACACCTTC. Translating gives CAWSAARQGNYGYTF.

The chain carries TRBV7-9 and TRBJ2-3, with 9 bases identical to TRBD2. Germline loops: CDR1 SEHNR, CDR2 FQNEAQ (reference sequence). The CDR3 sequence is 17 residues long. V lost 4 bases and J lost 5; bases outside the gene matches: 13. The CDR3 DNA follows: TGTGCCAGCAGCTCGTCCCTAGCGGGACTTCAGAGAGATACGCAGTATTTT. It yields the protein CASSSSLAGLQRDTQYF.

The chain has TRBV7-3 and TRBJ2-2; D call uncertain. The length of the CDR3 is 15 residues. Trimming took off 2 bases at V and 1 base at J, with 8 bases between the two ends. The germline CDR1 and CDR2 sequences are SGHTA and FQGTGA. CDR3 loop: CASSLRVGNTGELFF. CDR3 sequence (DNA): TGTGCCAGCAGCTTACGGGTTGGGAACACCGGGGAGCTGTTTTTT.

In the case of this clone: The junction departs from germline at one end; a sequencing error may be responsible. The V and J genes are TRBV7-9 and TRBJ1-2; TRBD1 matches at 8 bases. The CDR3 contains 16 residues. The germline V gene has CDR1 SEHNR and CDR2 FQNEAQ (reference sequence). DNA of the CDR3: TGTGCCAGCAGCCCCCTCCGGACAGGGTCGAACTATGGGTACACCTTC. Translating it yields CASSPLRTGSNYGYTF.

The chain carries TRBV2 and TRBJ1-2, with a tentative D call TRBD1 (5 bases). Germline V lookup: CDR1 SNHLY, CDR2 FYNNEI. V was clipped by 6 bases and J by 4 bases, with 12 bases between them. The CDR3 is 13 residues long. In DNA, the CDR3 is TGTGCCAGCAGGCAGGACATCAGCTATGGCTACACCTTC. Residues: CASRQDISYGYTF.

This chain joins TRBV5-6 and TRBJ2-7; D perhaps matches TRBD1 (5 bases). V lost 3 bases and J lost 2, with 9 bases in between. Germline CDR1 SGHDT, CDR2 YYEEEE. The CDR3 sequence is 13 residues long. The CDR3 nucleotides read TGTGCCAGCAGCTCTTCAGGGACCTACGAGCAGTACTTC. Encoded protein: CASSSSGTYEQYF.

This chain connects TRBV27 to TRBJ2-1, with 8 bases fitting TRBD1. This CDR3 is built from 16 residues. CDR1 is MNHEY, CDR2 SMNVEV, per germline (reference sequence). V gave up 5 bases and J gave up 0 bases; unmatched junction bases: 6. The CDR3 nucleotides read TGTGCCAGCAGTCCCACAGGGGGAAGCTCCTACAATGAGCAGTTCTTC. Translating gives CASSPTGGSSYNEQFF.

Here the CDR3 reads CASSLGRDNYGYTF. DNA of the CDR3: TGTGCCAGCAGTTTAGGCAGGGATAACTATGGCTACACCTTC. The V and J genes are TRBV28 and TRBJ1-2; D is perhaps TRBD1 (5 bases). Germline assignment: CDR1 MDHEN and CDR2 SYDVKM. V was cut by 2 bases and J by 1 base, with 8 bases left in between. There are 14 residues in the CDR3.

The CDR3 loop reads CASSVGMTSGIPYEQYF. The DNA of the CDR3 is TGTGCCAGCAGCGTAGGGATGACTAGCGGGATCCCCTACGAGCAGTACTTC. V is TRBV9 and J is TRBJ2-7, with 11 bases lining up with TRBD2. V gave up 0 bases and J gave up 2 bases; unmatched junction bases: 7. Per germline, CDR1 SGDLS and CDR2 YYNGEE. This CDR3 has 17 amino acids.

This clone was detected only once. The chain joins TRBV11-1 to TRBJ2-1; D possibly corresponds to TRBD1 (5 bases). V lost 5 bases and J 8 bases, leaving 10 bases between the germline ends. The CDR3 length is 12 residues. Germline lookup yields CDR1 SGHAT and CDR2 FQDESV (reference sequence). This CDR3 reads CASSLSRDEQFF. The CDR3 nucleotides are TGTGCCAGCAGCCTCAGCAGGGATGAGCAGTTCTTC.

This sequence joins TRBV28 and TRBJ2-1; 7 bases map to TRBD2. CDR1 MDHEN and CDR2 SYDVKM come from the germline V gene. The CDR3 spans 15 residues. With 10 bases clipped from V and 4 bases from J, the junction kept 13 bases outside the gene matches. This CDR3 reads CATFGGGPRYNEQFF. DNA for the CDR3: TGTGCCACTTTTGGGGGAGGGCCACGTTACAATGAGCAGTTCTTC.

The chain joins TRBV2 to TRBJ1-1; D is possibly TRBD1 (5 bases). Germline lookup yields CDR1 SNHLY and CDR2 FYNNEI. V was cut by 4 bases and J by 3 bases, with 12 bases left in between. CDR3 length equals 14 residues. The CDR3 protein is CASSGGVTDTEAFF. The CDR3 DNA is TGTGCCAGCAGTGGGGGGGTGACAGACACTGAAGCTTTCTTT.

The rearrangement joins TRBV11-2 to TRBJ2-3; 7 positions match TRBD2. Germline CDR1 is SGHAT and CDR2 is FQNNGV. The CDR3 contains 14 residues. The junction had 7 bases not matched to a gene; V was cut back by 2 bases and J by 8 bases. CDR3 bases: TGTGCCAGCAGCTTACCTGCGGGAGCGGGTACGCAGTATTTT. Its translation is CASSLPAGAGTQYF. Based on the CDR3 plus reference TRBV11-2 and TRBJ2-3, the full variable domain is EAGVAQSPRYKIIEKRQSVAFWCNPISGHATLYWYQQILGQGPKLLIQFQNNGVVDDSQLPKDRFSAERLKGVDSTLKIQPAKLEDSAVYLCASSLPAGAGTQYFGPGTRLTVL.

The CDR3 loop is CASSKQGPLANEQFF. CDR3 DNA sequence: TGTGCCAGTAGTAAACAGGGGCCGCTGGCTAACGAGCAGTTCTTC. The V call is TRBV19, the J call TRBJ2-1; 7 bases are a match to TRBD1. Germline loops: CDR1 LNHDA, CDR2 SQIVND (reference sequence). Trimming took 4 bases from V and 10 from J; bases not matched to a gene: 13. CDR3 length: 15 amino acids. The entire variable domain, with the rest obtained from reference TRBV19 and TRBJ2-1, is as follows: DGGITQSPKYLFRKEGQNVTLSCEQNLNHDAMYWYRQDPGQGLRLIYYSQIVNDFQKGDIAEGYSVSREKKESFPLTVTSAQKNPTAFYLCASSKQGPLANEQFFGPGTRLTVL.

The chain has TRBV19 and TRBJ2-6; weak D call: TRBD1 (6 bases). V lost 4 bases and J lost 4, with 11 bases in between. There are 15 residues in the CDR3. CDR1 LNHDA and CDR2 SQIVND come from the germline V gene (reference sequence). This CDR3 reads CASSTRGLGANVLTF. CDR3 DNA sequence: TGTGCCAGTAGTACCAGGGGATTGGGGGCCAACGTCCTGACTTTC.

V gene TRBV7-3 combines with J gene TRBJ2-1, with D perhaps TRBD2 (6 bases). The ends were cut back, 3 bases at V and 3 bases at J, with 6 bases in the middle. Germline V gene sequence: CDR1 SGHTA, CDR2 FQGTGA. The CDR3 has 13 residues. CDR3 DNA: TGTGCCAGCAGCTTGACTAGCTACAATGAGCAGTTCTTC. The encoded protein is CASSLTSYNEQFF.

This chain links TRBV5-5 with TRBJ2-7, with D possibly being TRBD2 (6 bases). Between the trimmed V and J ends, which lost 0 bases and 2 bases, there was a span of 15 bases. CDR3 length: 16 residues. The germline CDR1 and CDR2 sequences are SGHKS and YYEKEE (reference sequence). CDR3 loop: CASSLDSGSGAYEQYF. The CDR3 DNA reads TGTGCCAGCAGCTTGGACTCGGGTAGCGGAGCCTACGAGCAGTACTTC.

The rearrangement joins TRBV25-1 to TRBJ2-5; D is perhaps TRBD2 (5 bases). The V and J ends lost 2 bases and 0 bases respectively, with 16 bases between them. Germline V gene sequence: CDR1 MGHDK, CDR2 SYGVNS. The CDR3 totals 17 residues. The CDR3, as DNA: TGTGCCAGCAGTGAAAGCTCCTTTGCGGGCTACCAAGAGACCCAGTACTTC. It codes for CASSESSFAGYQETQYF. Based on the CDR3 plus reference TRBV25-1 and TRBJ2-5, the full variable domain is EADIYQTPRYLVIGTGKKITLECSQTMGHDKMYWYQQDPGMELHLIHYSYGVNSTEKGDLSSESTVSRIRTEHFPLTLESARPSHTSQYLCASSESSFAGYQETQYFGPGTRLLVL.

The gene calls are TRBV6-5 and TRBJ2-2, with D tentatively TRBD2 (7 bases). Trimming removed 2 bases at V and 6 bases at J, with 13 bases between. CDR1 and CDR2 from the germline V gene are MNHEY and SVGAGI. CDR3 length: 15 residues. The CDR3 sequence: CASSYPGGLAGELFF. CDR3 DNA sequence: TGTGCCAGCAGTTACCCCGGGGGGCTCGCCGGGGAGCTGTTTTTT.

This clone was counted once. The chain recombines TRBV7-9 with TRBJ2-7; TRBD1 matches at 8 bases. The V gene end was trimmed by 1 base and the J gene end by 1 base; junction bases not matched to a gene: 6. Looked up from germline, CDR1 is SEHNR and CDR2 is FQNEAQ (reference sequence). This CDR3 has 16 residues. The chain's CDR3 is CASSLVGGQGSYEQYF. The CDR3 DNA is TGTGCCAGCAGCTTAGTAGGCGGACAGGGTTCCTACGAGCAGTACTTC.

The rearrangement uses TRBV18 and TRBJ2-5, with no clear D. Trimming removed 3 bases at V and 5 bases at J, with 4 bases between. This CDR3 contains 11 residues. In germline, CDR1 is KGHSH, CDR2 LQKENI. CDR3 loop: CASSPRETQYF. CDR3 coding DNA: TGTGCCAGCTCACCGCGTGAGACCCAGTACTTC.